This T cell receptor beta chain is from a study of blood T cell repertoires in COVID-19 (dated by TCRdb to the early 2020s). About the full investigation: Collaborator samples came from the United States, Italy and Spain and covered acute and convalescent phases of COVID-19. The prospective study material was composed of cDNA or gDNA derived from T cells, B-cell-depleted T cells, or PBMCs. Deeply sampled blood TCRbeta repertoires from subjects exposed to, actively infected with, or recovered from COVID-19 were included in the dataset. The repertoires were released in a freely available public database meant as a resource for research on the immune response to SARS-CoV-2. The samples were drawn from two sources: the first 160 participants of the ongoing ImmuneRACE study, and 1,254 subjects contributed by 6 global collaborators. The sample metadata nearly always contained a de-identified subject ID, COVID-19 status, age in years and sex. Where available, HLA class I and class II types were taken from metadata supplied by the sample provider and were not determined by assay-based typing.

Comment on this clone: Its antigen remains undetermined. Per-base qualities were not stored, and no clone one base away is much larger.

The immunoSEQ Assay, a bias-controlled multiplex PCR, was used to amplify TCRbeta CDR3 regions from genomic DNA. From the authors' description of their analysis: Within the assay, amplification of reference gene primers was used to estimate how many nucleated cells each sample contained. Sequence reads were collapsed and filtered to measure the absolute abundance of every unique TCRbeta CDR3 rearrangement. For each sample, productive Simpson clonality was calculated as the square root of Simpson's diversity index over productive rearrangements. Sourced from immuneACCESS, this table was stored by TCRdb with only in-frame sequences that have V and J called. A share of the clones is absent; for the studies checked, an unresolved V gene accounts for under half, and the remainder has no known explanation. The V and J calls and clone size were taken over from that table, and D and trimming were inferred from the DNA. The sample table contains approximately 500,000 clones; only one count was recorded for approximately 88% of them. Clones ranked in the top ten supply 7.5% to 9% of the sample.

At one collaborating source in Seattle, patients were enrolled during active infection and were followed longitudinally through the course of disease. Whole blood was collected in K2EDTA tubes by collaborating institutions according to the institutions' own protocols. For TCRbeta analysis, collaborator samples were shipped as frozen whole blood, as isolated PBMCs, or as DNA extracted from either sample type. Broader findings and caveats from the paper: The quantity of clinical and demographic metadata differed by source and by participant and was supplied without curation.

This TCR derives from a woman aged 45-65 years with COVID-19, enrolled during active disease. Sequencing was carried out using peripheral blood.

CDR3 reads: CASSPSVYSYEQYF. The DNA sequence reads TGTGCCAGCAGCCCCTCAGTTTACTCCTACGAGCAGTACTTC. The receptor chain draws on TRBV11-2 and TRBJ2-7, with no confidently assigned D gene. As encoded in the germline V gene, CDR1 is SGHAT while CDR2 is FQNNGV. V and J are truncated by 5 bases and 0 bases respectively, leaving an intervening sequence of 11 bases. The CDR3 measures 14 amino acids from cysteine to phenylalanine. The CDR3 DNA has 42 bases and is translated from base 1.